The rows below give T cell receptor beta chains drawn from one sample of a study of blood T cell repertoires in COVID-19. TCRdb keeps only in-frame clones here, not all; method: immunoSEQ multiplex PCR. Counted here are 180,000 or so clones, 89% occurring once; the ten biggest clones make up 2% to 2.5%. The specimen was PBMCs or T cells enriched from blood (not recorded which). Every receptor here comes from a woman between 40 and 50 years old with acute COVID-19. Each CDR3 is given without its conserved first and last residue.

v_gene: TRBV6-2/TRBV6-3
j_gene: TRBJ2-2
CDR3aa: ASSPSIEWELF

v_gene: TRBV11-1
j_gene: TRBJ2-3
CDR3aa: ASSFVRPTDTQY

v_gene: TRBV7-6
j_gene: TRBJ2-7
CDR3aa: ASSLGGQLAYEQY

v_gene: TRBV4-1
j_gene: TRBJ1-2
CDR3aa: ASSQDALPRDGYT

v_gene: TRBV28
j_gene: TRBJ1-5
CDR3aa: ASRDRGNQPQH

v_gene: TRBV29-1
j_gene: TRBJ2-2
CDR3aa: SVEVAGTRVGELF

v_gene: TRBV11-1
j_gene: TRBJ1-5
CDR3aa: ASSLVAHSNQPQH

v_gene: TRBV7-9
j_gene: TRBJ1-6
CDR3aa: ASSSDATGSPLH

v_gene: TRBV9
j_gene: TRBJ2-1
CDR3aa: ASSGRLAGVGRLDNEQF

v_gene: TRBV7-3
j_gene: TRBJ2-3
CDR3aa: ASRPSGGDTDTQY

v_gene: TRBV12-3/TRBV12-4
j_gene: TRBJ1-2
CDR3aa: ASSQDNYGYT

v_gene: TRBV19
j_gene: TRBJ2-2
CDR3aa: ASSPRRRGANTGELF

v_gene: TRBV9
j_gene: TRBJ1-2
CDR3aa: ASSAPGQGEYGYT

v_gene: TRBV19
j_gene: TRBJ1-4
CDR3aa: ASSTNRVGEKLF

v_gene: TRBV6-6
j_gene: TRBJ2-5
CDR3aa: ASREQGRQETQY

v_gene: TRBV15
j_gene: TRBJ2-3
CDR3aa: ATSRDQATTGDTQY

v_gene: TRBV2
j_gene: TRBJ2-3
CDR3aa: ASRGRGGGDTQY

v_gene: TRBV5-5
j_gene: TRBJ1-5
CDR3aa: ASSWEGGQPQH

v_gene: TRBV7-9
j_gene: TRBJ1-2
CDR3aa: ASRLDRGRMEYL

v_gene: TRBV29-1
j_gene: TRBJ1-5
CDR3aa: SVESGFGQPQH

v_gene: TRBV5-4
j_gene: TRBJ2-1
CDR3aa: ASSLGTSGYYEQF

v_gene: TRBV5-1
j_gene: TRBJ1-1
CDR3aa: ASSSDRGTEAF

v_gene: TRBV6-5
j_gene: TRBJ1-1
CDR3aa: ATSGVPNTEAF

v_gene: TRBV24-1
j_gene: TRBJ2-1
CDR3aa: ATSDPDETSGGAEQF

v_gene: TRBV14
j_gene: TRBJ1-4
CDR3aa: ASSPLSGSSNEKLF

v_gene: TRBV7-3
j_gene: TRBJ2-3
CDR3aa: ASSPGTGGRWNQNTQY

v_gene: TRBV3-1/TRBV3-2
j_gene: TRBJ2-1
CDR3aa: ASSQDSASGGEQF

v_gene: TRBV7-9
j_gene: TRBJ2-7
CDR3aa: ASSREGLEQY

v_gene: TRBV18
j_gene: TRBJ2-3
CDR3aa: ASAYTDTQY

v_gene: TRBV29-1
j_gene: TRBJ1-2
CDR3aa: SVWGAYGYT

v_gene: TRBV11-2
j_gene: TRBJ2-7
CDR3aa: ASSLISGDTYEQY

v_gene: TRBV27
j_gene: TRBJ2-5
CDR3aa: ASSPSGGVGTQY

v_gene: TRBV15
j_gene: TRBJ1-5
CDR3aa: ATSRDVGDQPQH

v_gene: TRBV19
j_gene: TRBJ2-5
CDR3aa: AGSCPANFQETQY

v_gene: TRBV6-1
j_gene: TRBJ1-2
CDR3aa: ASSEAVVYGYT

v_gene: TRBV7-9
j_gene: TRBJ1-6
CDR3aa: ASSLSGQRGRNSPLH

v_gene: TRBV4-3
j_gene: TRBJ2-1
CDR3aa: ASSQARTGSKYNEQF

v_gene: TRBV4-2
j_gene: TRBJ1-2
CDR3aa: ASSQDSTGSYGYT

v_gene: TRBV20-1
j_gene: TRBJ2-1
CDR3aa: SASPAGGSTSSYNEQF

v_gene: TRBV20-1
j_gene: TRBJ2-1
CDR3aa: SVPVYNEQF

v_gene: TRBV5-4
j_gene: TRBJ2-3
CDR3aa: ASSFWTSGSMNTQY

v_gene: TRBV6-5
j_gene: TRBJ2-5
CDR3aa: ASSYLAGEETQY

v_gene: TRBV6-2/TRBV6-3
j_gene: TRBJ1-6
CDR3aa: ASSGGTAYNSPLH

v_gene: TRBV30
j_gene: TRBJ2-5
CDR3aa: AWSQLRGETQY

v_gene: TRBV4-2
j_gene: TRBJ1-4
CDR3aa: ASSQFTGNNEKLF

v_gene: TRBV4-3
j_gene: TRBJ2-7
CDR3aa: ASSQGEDDIAYEQY

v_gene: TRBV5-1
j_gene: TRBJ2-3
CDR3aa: ASSMGLAGEITDTQY

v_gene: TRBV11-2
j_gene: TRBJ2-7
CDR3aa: ASSLGAGSGGSYEQY

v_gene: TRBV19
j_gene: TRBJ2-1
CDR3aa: ASRGLATGKGAEQF

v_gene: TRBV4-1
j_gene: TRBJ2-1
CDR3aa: ASSRGQVRNEQF

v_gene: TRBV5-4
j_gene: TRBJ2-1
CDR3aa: ASSLGGFSGISEQF

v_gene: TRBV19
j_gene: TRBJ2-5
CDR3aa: ASSITGTSGPQETQY

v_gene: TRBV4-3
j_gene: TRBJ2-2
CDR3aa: ASSQSIPYSGPNTGELF

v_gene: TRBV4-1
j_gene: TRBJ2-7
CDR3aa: ASSPIVAYEQY

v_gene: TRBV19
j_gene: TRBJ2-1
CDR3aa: ASSSNGLAGDNEQF

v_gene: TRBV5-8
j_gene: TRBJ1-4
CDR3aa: ASSLQGATNEKLF

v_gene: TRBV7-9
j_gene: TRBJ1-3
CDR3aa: ASSLARATGNTIY

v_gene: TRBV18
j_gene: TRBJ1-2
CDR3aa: ASSPSKGLDYGYT